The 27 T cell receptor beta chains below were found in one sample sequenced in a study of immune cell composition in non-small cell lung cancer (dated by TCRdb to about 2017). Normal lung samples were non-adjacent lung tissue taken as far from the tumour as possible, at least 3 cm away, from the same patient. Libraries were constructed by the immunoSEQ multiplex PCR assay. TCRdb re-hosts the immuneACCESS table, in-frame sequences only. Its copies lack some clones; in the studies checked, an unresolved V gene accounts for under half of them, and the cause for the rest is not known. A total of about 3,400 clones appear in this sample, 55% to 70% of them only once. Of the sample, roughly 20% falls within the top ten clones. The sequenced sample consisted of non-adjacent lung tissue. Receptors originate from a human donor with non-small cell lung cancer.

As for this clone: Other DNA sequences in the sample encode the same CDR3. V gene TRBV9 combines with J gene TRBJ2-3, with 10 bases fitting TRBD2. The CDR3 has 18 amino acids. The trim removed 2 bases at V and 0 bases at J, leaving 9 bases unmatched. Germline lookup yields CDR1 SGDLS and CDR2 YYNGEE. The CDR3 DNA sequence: TGTGCCAGCAGCGTCGCTAGCGGGGGACTTACTAGCACAGATACGCAGTATTTT. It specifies CASSVASGGLTSTDTQYF.

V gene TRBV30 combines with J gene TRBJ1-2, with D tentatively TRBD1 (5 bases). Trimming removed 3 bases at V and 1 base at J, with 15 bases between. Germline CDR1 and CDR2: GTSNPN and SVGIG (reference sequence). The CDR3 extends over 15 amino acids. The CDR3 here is CAWRAGTEFNYGYTF. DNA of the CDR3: TGTGCCTGGAGGGCCGGGACTGAATTTAACTATGGCTACACCTTC.

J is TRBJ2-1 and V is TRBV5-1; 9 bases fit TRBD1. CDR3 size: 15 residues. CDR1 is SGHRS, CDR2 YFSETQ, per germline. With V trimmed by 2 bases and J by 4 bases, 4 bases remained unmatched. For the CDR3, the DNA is TGCGCCAGCAGCTTACAGGGGGCGGTATACAATGAGCAGTTCTTC. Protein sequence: CASSLQGAVYNEQFF.

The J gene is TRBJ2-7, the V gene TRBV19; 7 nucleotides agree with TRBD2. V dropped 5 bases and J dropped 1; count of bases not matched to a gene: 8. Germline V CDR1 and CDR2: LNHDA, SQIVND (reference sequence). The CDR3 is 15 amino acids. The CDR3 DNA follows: TGTGCCAGTAGTGTGGGGACTATGACTTCCTACGAGCAGTACTTC. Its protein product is CASSVGTMTSYEQYF.

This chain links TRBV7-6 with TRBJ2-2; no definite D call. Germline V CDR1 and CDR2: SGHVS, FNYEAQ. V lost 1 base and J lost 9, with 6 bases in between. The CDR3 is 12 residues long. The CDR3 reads CASSLGLRELFF. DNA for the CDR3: TGTGCCAGCAGCTTAGGACTCCGGGAGCTGTTTTTT.

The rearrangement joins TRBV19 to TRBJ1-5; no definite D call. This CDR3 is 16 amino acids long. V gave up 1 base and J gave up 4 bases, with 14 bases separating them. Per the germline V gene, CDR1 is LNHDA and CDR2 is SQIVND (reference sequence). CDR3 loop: CASSIVRGLPNQPQHF. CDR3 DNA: TGTGCCAGTAGTATAGTAAGAGGCTTACCAAATCAGCCCCAGCATTTT.

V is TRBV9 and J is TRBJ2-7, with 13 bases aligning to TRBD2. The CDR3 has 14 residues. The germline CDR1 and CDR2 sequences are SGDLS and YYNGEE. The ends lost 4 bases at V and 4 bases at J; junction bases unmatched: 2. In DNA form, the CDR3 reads TGTGCCAGCAGCAGGACTAGCGGGGGATACGAGCAGTACTTC. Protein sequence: CASSRTSGGYEQYF. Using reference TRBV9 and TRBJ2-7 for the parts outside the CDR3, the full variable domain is DSGVTQTPKHLITATGQRVTLRCSPRSGDLSVYWYQQSLDQGLQFLIQYYNGEERAKGNILERFSAQQFPDLHSELNLSSLELGDSALYFCASSRTSGGYEQYFGPGTRLTVT.

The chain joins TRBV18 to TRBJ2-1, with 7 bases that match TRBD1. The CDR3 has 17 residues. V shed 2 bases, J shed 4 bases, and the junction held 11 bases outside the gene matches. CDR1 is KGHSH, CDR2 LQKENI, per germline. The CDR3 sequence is CASSPTVPGQLYNEQFF. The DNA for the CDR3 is TGTGCCAGCTCACCAACGGTCCCGGGACAGTTATACAATGAGCAGTTCTTC.

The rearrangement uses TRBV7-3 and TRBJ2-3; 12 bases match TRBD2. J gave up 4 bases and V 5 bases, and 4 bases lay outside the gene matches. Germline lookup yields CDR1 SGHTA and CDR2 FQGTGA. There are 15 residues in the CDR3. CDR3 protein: CASSPLAGGPDTQYF. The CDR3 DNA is TGTGCCAGCAGCCCTCTAGCGGGGGGGCCAGATACGCAGTATTTT.

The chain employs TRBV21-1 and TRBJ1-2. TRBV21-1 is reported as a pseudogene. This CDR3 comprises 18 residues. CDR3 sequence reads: CASSKAARGADYEYGYTF. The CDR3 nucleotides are TGTGCCAGCAGCAAAGCCGCGAGAGGCGCCGACTACGAATATGGCTACACCTTC.

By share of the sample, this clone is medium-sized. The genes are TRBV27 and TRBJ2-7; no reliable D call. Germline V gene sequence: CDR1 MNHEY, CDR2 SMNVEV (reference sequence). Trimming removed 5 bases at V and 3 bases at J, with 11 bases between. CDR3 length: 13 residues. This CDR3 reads CASSPYPVYEQYF. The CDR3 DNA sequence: TGTGCCAGCAGTCCGTATCCGGTCTACGAGCAGTACTTC.

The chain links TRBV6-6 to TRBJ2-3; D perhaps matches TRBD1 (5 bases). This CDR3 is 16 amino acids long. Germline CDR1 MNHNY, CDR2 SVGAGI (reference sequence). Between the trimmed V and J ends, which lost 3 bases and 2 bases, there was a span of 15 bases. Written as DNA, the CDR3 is TGTGCCAGCAGTTATTTGGACAAGCTTGACACAGATACGCAGTATTTT. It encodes CASSYLDKLDTDTQYF.

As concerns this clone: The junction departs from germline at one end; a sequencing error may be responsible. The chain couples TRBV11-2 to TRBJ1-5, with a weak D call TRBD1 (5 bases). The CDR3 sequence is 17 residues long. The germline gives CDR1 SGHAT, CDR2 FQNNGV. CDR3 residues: CASSLKQGGRDNQSQHF. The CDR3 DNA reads TGTGCCAGCAGCTTAAAGCAGGGAGGCCGAGACAATCAGTCCCAGCATTTT.

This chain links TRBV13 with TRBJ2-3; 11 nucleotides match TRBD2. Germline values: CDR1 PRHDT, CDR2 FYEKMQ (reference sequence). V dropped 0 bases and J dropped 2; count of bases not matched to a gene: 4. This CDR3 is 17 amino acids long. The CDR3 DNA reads TGTGCCAGCAGCTTAGGGGCTAGCGGGGGGACCACAGATACGCAGTATTTT. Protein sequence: CASSLGASGGTTDTQYF. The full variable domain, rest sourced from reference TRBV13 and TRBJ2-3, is AAGVIQSPRHLIKEKRETATLKCYPIPRHDTVYWYQQGPGQDPQFLISFYEKMQSDKGSIPDRFSAQQFSDYHSELNMSSLELGDSALYFCASSLGASGGTTDTQYFGPGTRLTVL.

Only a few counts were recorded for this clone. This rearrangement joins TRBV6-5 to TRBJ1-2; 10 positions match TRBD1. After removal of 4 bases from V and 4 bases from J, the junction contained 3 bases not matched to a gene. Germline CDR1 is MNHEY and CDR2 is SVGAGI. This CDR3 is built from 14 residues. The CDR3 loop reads CASSLGQGRYGYTF. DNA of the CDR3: TGTGCCAGCAGTTTGGGACAGGGGCGCTATGGCTACACCTTC.

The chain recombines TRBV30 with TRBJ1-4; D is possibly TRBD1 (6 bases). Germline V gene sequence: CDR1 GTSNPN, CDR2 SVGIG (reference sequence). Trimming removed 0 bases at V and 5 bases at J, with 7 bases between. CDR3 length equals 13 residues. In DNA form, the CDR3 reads TGTGCCTGGAGTGTGCAGGGGAATGAAAAACTGTTTTTT. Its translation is CAWSVQGNEKLFF.

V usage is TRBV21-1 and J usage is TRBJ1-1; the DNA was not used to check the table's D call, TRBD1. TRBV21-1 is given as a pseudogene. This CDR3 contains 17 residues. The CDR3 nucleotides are TGTGCCAGCAGCGATCGGGACAGGGGATCACTGATACAAGAGGCTTTCTTT. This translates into CASSDRDRGSLIQEAFF.

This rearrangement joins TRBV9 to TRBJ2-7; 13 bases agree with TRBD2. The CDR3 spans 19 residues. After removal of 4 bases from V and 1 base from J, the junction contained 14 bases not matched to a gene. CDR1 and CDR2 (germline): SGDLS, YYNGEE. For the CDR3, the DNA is TGTGCCAGCAGCCCCCGCCTTACTAGCGGGGGGGCGATTTCCTACGAGCAGTACTTC. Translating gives CASSPRLTSGGAISYEQYF.

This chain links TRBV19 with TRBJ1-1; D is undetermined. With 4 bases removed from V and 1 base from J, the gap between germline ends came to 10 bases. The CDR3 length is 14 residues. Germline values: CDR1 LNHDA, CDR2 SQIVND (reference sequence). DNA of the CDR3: TGTGCCAGTAGTAGGTCTCGGGGGAACACTGAAGCTTTCTTT. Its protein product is CASSRSRGNTEAFF.

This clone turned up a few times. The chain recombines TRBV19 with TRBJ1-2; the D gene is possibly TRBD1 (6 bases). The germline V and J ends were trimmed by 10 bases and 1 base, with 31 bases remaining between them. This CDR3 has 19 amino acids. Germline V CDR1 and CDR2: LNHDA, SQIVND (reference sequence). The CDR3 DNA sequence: TGTGCCACCAGTAGAGGGGGACCGGGACAAACCTCTGTTAACTATGGCTACACCTTC. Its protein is CATSRGGPGQTSVNYGYTF.

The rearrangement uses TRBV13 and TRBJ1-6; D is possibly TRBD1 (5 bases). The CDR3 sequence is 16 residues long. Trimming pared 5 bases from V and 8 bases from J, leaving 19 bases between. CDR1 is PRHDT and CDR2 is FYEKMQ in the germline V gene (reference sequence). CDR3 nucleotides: TGTGCCAGCAGCCCAAGGTGGGCAGGGAAAGATTCACCCCTCCACTTT. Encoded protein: CASSPRWAGKDSPLHF.

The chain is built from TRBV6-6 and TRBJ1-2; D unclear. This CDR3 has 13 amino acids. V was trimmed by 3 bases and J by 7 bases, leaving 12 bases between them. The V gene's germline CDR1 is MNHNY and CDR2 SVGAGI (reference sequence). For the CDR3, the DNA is TGTGCCAGCAGTTATGCTACCAGGCCTGGCTACACCTTC. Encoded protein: CASSYATRPGYTF.

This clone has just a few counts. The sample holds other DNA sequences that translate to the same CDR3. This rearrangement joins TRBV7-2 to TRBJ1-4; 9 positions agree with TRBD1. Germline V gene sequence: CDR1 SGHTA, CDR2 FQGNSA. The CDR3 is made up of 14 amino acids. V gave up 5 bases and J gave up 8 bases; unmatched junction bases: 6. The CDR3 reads CASSEDRGDEKLFF. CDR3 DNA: TGTGCCAGCAGCGAAGACAGGGGGGACGAAAAACTGTTTTTT.

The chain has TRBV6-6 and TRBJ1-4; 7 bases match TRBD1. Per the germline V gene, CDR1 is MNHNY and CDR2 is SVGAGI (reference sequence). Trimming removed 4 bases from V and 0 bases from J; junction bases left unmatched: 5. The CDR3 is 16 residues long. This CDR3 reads CASSFGGGTTNEKLFF. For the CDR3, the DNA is TGTGCCAGCAGTTTTGGAGGGGGCACAACTAATGAAAAACTGTTTTTT.

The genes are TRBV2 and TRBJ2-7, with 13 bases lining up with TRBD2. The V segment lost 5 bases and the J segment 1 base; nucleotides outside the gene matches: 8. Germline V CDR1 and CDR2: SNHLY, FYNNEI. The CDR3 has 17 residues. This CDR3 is CASSPGLAGDESYEQYF. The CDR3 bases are TGTGCCAGCAGTCCTGGACTAGCGGGGGATGAGTCCTACGAGCAGTACTTC.

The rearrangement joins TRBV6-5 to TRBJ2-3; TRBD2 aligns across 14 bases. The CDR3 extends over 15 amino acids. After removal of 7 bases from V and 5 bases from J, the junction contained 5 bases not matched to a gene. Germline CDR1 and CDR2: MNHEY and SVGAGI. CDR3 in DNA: TGTGCCAGCACCCGACTAGCGGGGGGGCGAGATACGCAGTATTTT. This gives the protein CASTRLAGGRDTQYF.

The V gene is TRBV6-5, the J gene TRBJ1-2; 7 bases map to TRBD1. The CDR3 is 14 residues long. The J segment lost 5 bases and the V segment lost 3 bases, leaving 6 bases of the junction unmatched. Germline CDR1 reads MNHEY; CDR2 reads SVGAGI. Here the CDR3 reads CASSYGGQPYGYTF. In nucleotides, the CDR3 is TGTGCCAGCAGTTATGGGGGACAGCCTTATGGCTACACCTTC.